The next 5 T cell receptor beta chains were all read from a single sample in a study of cytomegalovirus exposure and HLA in healthy donors. Vbeta (60) and Jbeta (13) primers were used in the PCR. Measured with immunoSEQ multiplex PCR; TCRdb has only the in-frame clones, and not every one. The ten top clones account for almost 0.75%, within a sample of 150,000 to 250,000 clones. The source material was PBMCs. All receptors derive from a boy between 10 and 17 years old in good health and CMV-seronegative.

The chain couples TRBV2 to TRBJ2-5, with 15 nucleotides matching TRBD2. The V gene's germline CDR1 is SNHLY and CDR2 FYNNEI. J gave up 7 bases and V 6 bases, and 9 bases lay outside the gene matches. The CDR3 covers 16 residues. The CDR3 sequence: CASSPGLAGGGGTQYF. CDR3 sequence (DNA): TGTGCCAGCAGCCCGGGACTAGCGGGGGGCGGGGGGACCCAGTACTTC.

This chain uses TRBV2 with TRBJ2-7, with D possibly matching TRBD2 (5 bases). Trimming took off 3 bases at V and 5 bases at J, with 20 bases between the two ends. Germline V lookup: CDR1 SNHLY, CDR2 FYNNEI. The CDR3 loop spans 16 amino acids. CDR3 in amino acids: CASSDESGGIVHEQYF. The CDR3 region has the DNA TGTGCCAGCAGTGATGAGTCCGGAGGAATTGTCCACGAGCAGTACTTC.

The chain is built from TRBV6-4 and TRBJ2-3; 9 bases are shared with TRBD1. This CDR3 is built from 13 residues. From germline, CDR1 is MRHNA and CDR2 SNTAGT. CDR3 in DNA: TGTGCGACAGGAGACAGGGGGACAGATACGCAGTATTTT. This codes for CATGDRGTDTQYF.

This clone ranks as medium-sized (0.01 to 0.1%) in terms of frequency. The rearrangement joins TRBV9 to TRBJ2-3, with D possibly being TRBD2 (5 bases). CDR3 size: 14 residues. V dropped 3 bases and J dropped 5 bases, with 13 bases sitting between them. Looked up from germline, CDR1 is SGDLS and CDR2 is YYNGEE. CDR3 in amino acids: CASSAPPGIDTQYF. In nucleotides, the CDR3 is TGTGCCAGCAGCGCCCCTCCCGGGATAGATACGCAGTATTTT.

The chain combines TRBV15 with TRBJ2-5, with a possible D match to TRBD2 (5 bases). The V and J ends lost 1 base and 4 bases respectively, with 7 bases between them. CDR1 LNHNV and CDR2 YYDKDF come from the germline V gene (reference sequence). The CDR3 loop spans 13 amino acids. CDR3 bases: TGTGCCACCAGCAGAGTAGGGAGAGAGACCCAGTACTTC. Its translation: CATSRVGRETQYF.